The entry that follows covers one T cell receptor beta chain sequence. The antigen is undetermined. Data came from immunoSEQ multiplex PCR; TCRdb stores just in-frame clones and leaves some out. This table has about 97,000 clones, around nine tenths appearing once. The source of the sample is a study of graft-versus-host responses after intestinal transplantation. Study-level results: Investigators detected GvH clones in recipient marrow, with some emerging earlier in ileum or blood.

V dropped 6 bases and J dropped 2 bases, with 16 bases sitting between them. CDR1 is SNHLY, CDR2 FYNNEI, per germline. The length of the CDR3 is 15 residues. The chain carries TRBV2 and TRBJ1-2; weak D call: TRBD1 (6 bases). This clonotype was obtained from a human patient who received an intestinal transplant, so some T cells may come from the graft donor. The source was PBMCs, collected about 450 days after intestinal transplant. CDR3: CASSQRGGRNYGYTF. CDR3 nucleotide sequence: TGTGCCAGCAGCCAAAGGGGGGGGCGCAACTATGGCTACACCTTC.